The clone carrying this T cell receptor (beta chain) was seen more than once but under ten times. What it recognizes is unknown. The entry originates in a study of identical twins. Study-level findings and limits: Cord blood's abundant beta clonotypes had fewer insertions, unlike memory repertoires. Less excess twin sharing appeared in beta out-of-frame sequences. Models came in too low on out-of-frame TCR alpha sharing in monozygotic twins.

One entry per CDR3 protein results from TCRdb running MiXCR on the 5' RACE reads. The sample carries hundreds of thousands of distinct CDR3 sequences, 24% recorded once. These same records also appear under a second study, on T cells expressing NK-cell markers. From that report: In several donors, these clonotypes also led the CD3+CD56-NKG2C+ fraction.

This TCR was sampled from a woman in her late teens or twenties in good health. The sequenced sample consisted of CD4+ T cells sorted from blood.

As DNA, the CDR3 is TGTGCCAGCAGTTTACAGCCCTCTATGAACACTGAAGCTTTCTTT. It encodes CASSLQPSMNTEAFF. The chain links TRBV12-3 or TRBV12-4 to TRBJ1-1; D is ambiguous. Trimming shortened V by 2 bases and J by 0 bases, and 10 bases separated the two germline ends. The CDR3 is made up of 15 amino acids.